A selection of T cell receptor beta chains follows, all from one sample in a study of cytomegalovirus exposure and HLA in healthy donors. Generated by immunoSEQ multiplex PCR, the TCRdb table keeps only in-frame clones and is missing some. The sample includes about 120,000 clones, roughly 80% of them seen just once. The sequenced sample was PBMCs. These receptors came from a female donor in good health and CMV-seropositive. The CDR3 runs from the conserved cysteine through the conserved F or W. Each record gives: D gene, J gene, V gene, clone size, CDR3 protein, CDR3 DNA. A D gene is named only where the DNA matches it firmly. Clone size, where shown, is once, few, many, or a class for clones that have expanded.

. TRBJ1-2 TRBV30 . CAWSVTGSYGYTF TGTGCCTGGAGTGTAACAGGCAGCTATGGCTACACCTTC
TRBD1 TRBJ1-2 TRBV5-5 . CASSGTGRYGYTF TGTGCCAGCAGCGGGACAGGGAGGTATGGCTACACCTTC
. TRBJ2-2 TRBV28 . CASSLEITNTGELFF TGTGCCAGCAGTTTAGAGATTACGAACACCGGGGAGCTGTTTTTT
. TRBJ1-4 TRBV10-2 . CASSEGWSEKLFF TGCGCCAGCAGTGAGGGTTGGAGTGAAAAACTGTTTTTT
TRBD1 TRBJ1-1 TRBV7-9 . CASSLRQGANTEAFF TGTGCCAGCAGCTTACGGCAGGGGGCGAACACTGAAGCTTTCTTT
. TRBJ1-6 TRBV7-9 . CASKFADRLYSPLHF TGTGCCAGCAAATTCGCAGACAGGCTCTATTCACCCCTCCACTTT
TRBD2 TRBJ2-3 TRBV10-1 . CASSTKGLAGGDTQYF TGCGCCAGCAGTACCAAGGGGCTAGCGGGGGGGGATACGCAGTATTTT
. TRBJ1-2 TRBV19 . CASRRGGYTF TGTGCCAGCCGAAGGGGTGGCTACACCTTC
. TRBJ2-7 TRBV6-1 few CASSPPSGEQYF TGTGCCAGCAGTCCCCCGAGTGGCGAGCAGTACTTC
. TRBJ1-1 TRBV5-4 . CASSQDKNTEAFF TGTGCCAGCAGCCAGGACAAGAACACTGAAGCTTTCTTT
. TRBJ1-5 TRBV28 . CASSLGQIRQPQHF TGTGCCAGCAGTTTAGGACAAATCAGGCAGCCCCAGCATTTT
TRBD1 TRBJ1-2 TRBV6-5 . CASSYSPTGPYGYTF TGTGCCAGCAGTTACTCCCCGACAGGGCCTTATGGCTACACCTTC
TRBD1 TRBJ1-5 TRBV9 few CASSVGDSFNQPQHF TGTGCCAGCAGCGTAGGGGACAGCTTCAATCAGCCCCAGCATTTT
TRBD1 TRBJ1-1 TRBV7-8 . CASSFTGGGEAFF TGTGCCAGCAGCTTTACAGGGGGCGGAGAAGCTTTCTTT
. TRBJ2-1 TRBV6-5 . CASSYTAGYNEQFF TGTGCCAGCAGTTACACGGCGGGCTACAATGAGCAGTTCTTC
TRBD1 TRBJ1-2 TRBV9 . CASSVAGDRPYSYTF TGTGCCAGCAGCGTAGCAGGGGACAGACCTTATAGCTACACCTTC
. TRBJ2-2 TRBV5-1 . CASSSQGTGELFF TGCGCCAGCAGCTCGCAGGGTACCGGGGAGCTGTTTTTT
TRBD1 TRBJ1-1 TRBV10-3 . CAIRPGQTETEAFF TGTGCCATCAGACCGGGACAGACGGAAACTGAAGCTTTCTTT
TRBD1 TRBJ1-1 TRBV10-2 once CASSESNRGSMNTEAFF TGCGCCAGCAGTGAGTCGAACAGGGGCAGCATGAACACTGAAGCTTTCTTT
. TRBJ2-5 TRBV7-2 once CASSSTSKETQYF TGTGCCAGCAGCTCCACTAGCAAGGAGACCCAGTACTTC
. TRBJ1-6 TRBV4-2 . CASSRQPDNSPLHF TGTGCCAGCAGCCGACAGCCAGATAATTCACCCCTCCACTTT
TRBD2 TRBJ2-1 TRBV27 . CASSSQGTSPLGEQFF TGTGCCAGCAGTTCTCAGGGGACTAGCCCTCTCGGTGAGCAGTTCTTC
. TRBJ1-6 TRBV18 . CASSPGADSPLHF TGTGCCAGCTCACCAGGGGCGGATTCACCCCTCCACTTT
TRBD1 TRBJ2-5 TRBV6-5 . CASSYSGGTGGETQYF TGTGCCAGCAGTTACTCCGGCGGGACAGGGGGAGAGACCCAGTACTTC
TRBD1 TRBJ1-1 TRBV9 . CASSRGVSHRGGTEAFF TGTGCCAGCAGCAGAGGGGTCTCACACAGGGGTGGAACTGAAGCTTTCTTT
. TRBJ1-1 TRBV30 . CAWSRQGSEAFF TGTGCCTGGAGTCGGCAGGGCTCCGAAGCTTTCTTT
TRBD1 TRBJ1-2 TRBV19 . CASAGRGPPYGYTF TGTGCCAGTGCCGGGAGGGGGCCGCCCTATGGCTACACCTTC
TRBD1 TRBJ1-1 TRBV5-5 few CASSSETGRRAEAFF TGTGCCAGCAGCTCCGAGACAGGGCGTAGGGCTGAAGCTTTCTTT
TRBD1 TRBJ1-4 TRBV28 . CASSYRPGTGIEKLFF TGTGCCAGCAGTTACAGGCCCGGGACAGGGATTGAAAAACTGTTTTTT
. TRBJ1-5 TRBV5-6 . CASSRGGAWSNQPQHF TGTGCCAGCAGCCGCGGGGGGGCATGGAGCAATCAGCCCCAGCATTTT
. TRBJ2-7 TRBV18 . CASSPPGASQSYEQYF TGTGCCAGCTCACCACCAGGGGCCTCCCAATCCTACGAGCAGTACTTC
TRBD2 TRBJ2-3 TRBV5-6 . CASSSGGLAGGTDTQYF TGTGCCAGCAGCTCCGGGGGACTAGCGGGGGGTACAGATACGCAGTATTTT
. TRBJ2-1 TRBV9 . CASSLRIQNSYNEQFF TGTGCCAGCAGCCTCCGAATCCAGAACTCCTACAATGAGCAGTTCTTC